The next 29 T cell receptor beta chains were all read from a single sample in a study of blood T cell repertoires in COVID-19 (dated by TCRdb to about 2020). Libraries were constructed by the immunoSEQ multiplex PCR assay. Drawn from immuneACCESS, this table holds only the in-frame rearrangements with V and J called that TCRdb kept. Clones are partly lost; checked studies trace under half to an unresolved V gene and leave the rest unexplained. The sample records around 180,000 clones, 70% to 85% of which are singletons. About an eighth of the sample rests with the top ten. The sequenced sample consisted of PBMCs or T cells enriched from blood (not recorded which). These receptors were taken from a middle-aged man who had recovered from COVID-19.

Only one count was recorded for this clone. This CDR3 is also generated by other DNA sequences in the sample. The chain joins TRBV5-1 to TRBJ2-3; 11 bases agree with TRBD2. Germline CDR1 is SGHRS and CDR2 is YFSETQ. There are 15 residues in the CDR3. V lost 2 bases to trimming and J lost 1 base; unmatched junction nucleotides: 0. The CDR3 bases are TGCGCCAGCAGCTTACTAGCGGGGGGCACAGATACGCAGTATTTT. Encoded protein: CASSLLAGGTDTQYF.

This chain connects TRBV10-3 to TRBJ1-2, with TRBD1 matching 7 bases. Germline V lookup: CDR1 ENHRY, CDR2 SYGVKD. V lost 2 bases, J lost 0 bases, and 3 bases stayed unmatched. The CDR3 spans 15 residues. CDR3 region: CAISERDSSNYGYTF. DNA of the CDR3: TGTGCCATCAGTGAGCGGGACAGCTCTAACTATGGCTACACCTTC.

The CDR3 coding sequence is TGTGCCAGCAGCCGAACCGGGACAGGGATTGTAAACGAGCAGTACTTC. Its protein is CASSRTGTGIVNEQYF. The rearrangement links TRBV3-1 (or the pseudogene TRBV3-2) to TRBJ2-7; TRBD1 matches 9 bases. V shed 4 bases, J shed 5 bases, and the junction held 12 bases outside the gene matches. The CDR3 length is 16 residues. The germline gives CDR1 LGHDT, CDR2 YNNKEL (reference sequence).

The chain employs TRBV19 and TRBJ1-2; possible D gene TRBD1, 6 bases. CDR1 and CDR2 from the germline V gene are LNHDA and SQIVND (reference sequence). Trimming took off 6 bases at V and 2 bases at J, with 13 bases between the two ends. The CDR3 is made up of 14 amino acids. The CDR3 bases are TGTGCCAGTAGAAGACAGGCGACAAACTATGGCTACACCTTC. Protein: CASRRQATNYGYTF.

The rearrangement joins TRBV7-2 to TRBJ1-2; D may be TRBD1 (6 bases). Deletions cut 3 bases from V and 8 bases from J, with 13 bases between. The CDR3 has 13 residues. The germline V gene encodes CDR1 SGHTA and CDR2 FQGNSA. The DNA for the CDR3 is TGTGCCAGCAGCTTCGCAGGGGTTGGAGGCTACACCTTC. This translates into CASSFAGVGGYTF.

The V call is TRBV6-5, the J call TRBJ1-1; perhaps TRBD1 as D (5 bases). Looked up from germline, CDR1 is MNHEY and CDR2 is SVGAGI. The CDR3 is made up of 13 amino acids. Trimming left V 4 bases short and J 3 bases short, with 9 bases between. This chain's CDR3 is CASSSQGYTEAFF. The CDR3 region has the DNA TGTGCCAGCAGTTCTCAGGGTTACACTGAAGCTTTCTTT.

The rearrangement links TRBV11-1 to TRBJ1-2; 7 nucleotides match TRBD1. In germline, CDR1 is SGHAT, CDR2 FQDESV (reference sequence). V lost 4 bases, J lost 3 bases, and 5 bases stayed unmatched. The CDR3 loop spans 14 amino acids. CDR3 amino acids: CASSSDRTHYGYTF. Written as DNA, the CDR3 is TGTGCCAGCAGCTCGGACAGGACCCACTATGGCTACACCTTC. The full variable domain, completed using reference TRBV11-1 and TRBJ1-2, is EAEVAQSPRYKITEKSQAVAFWCDPISGHATLYWYRQILGQGPELLVQFQDESVVDDSQLPKDRFSAERLKGVDSTLKIQPAELGDSAMYLCASSSDRTHYGYTFGSGTRLTVV.

The gene calls are TRBV4-1 and TRBJ1-4, with D unresolved. The CDR3 covers 16 residues. Looked up from germline, CDR1 is MGHRA and CDR2 is YSYEKL. The V end lost 0 bases, the J end lost 5 bases, and 13 bases lay between the germline ends. The CDR3 loop is CASSQDEGPTNEKLFF. DNA for the CDR3: TGCGCCAGCAGCCAAGACGAGGGCCCGACGAATGAAAAACTGTTTTTT.

The CDR3 here is CASGGTSGEYTGELFF. Written as DNA, the CDR3 is TGTGCCAGCGGGGGGACTAGCGGGGAGTACACCGGGGAGCTGTTTTTT. This chain joins TRBV6-7 and TRBJ2-2; 13 bases agree with TRBD2. TRBV6-7 is an ORF; its function is uncertain. The V gene end was trimmed by 8 bases and the J gene end by 3 bases; junction bases not matched to a gene: 6. This CDR3 comprises 16 residues.

The V call is TRBV6-6, the J call TRBJ1-5; D gene uncertain. Germline CDR1 reads MNHNY; CDR2 reads SVGAGI (reference sequence). The CDR3 is made up of 17 amino acids. The V end was cut by 5 bases, the J end by 3 bases, with 20 bases between. The CDR3 DNA sequence: TGTGCCAGCAGTCCCCCATTACGCTGGGCCGACAATCAGCCCCAGCATTTT. This gives the protein CASSPPLRWADNQPQHF.

The count of this clone is one. This chain uses TRBV3-1 (or the pseudogene TRBV3-2) with TRBJ2-6; TRBD2 agrees at 12 bases. Trimming at V came to 5 bases and at J to 5 bases, leaving 7 bases not matched to a gene. The germline CDR1 and CDR2 sequences are LGHDT and YNNKEL (reference sequence). The CDR3 is 17 amino acids. CDR3 region: CASSELAGGRWANVLTF. As DNA, the CDR3 is TGTGCCAGCAGCGAACTAGCGGGGGGCAGATGGGCCAACGTCCTGACTTTC.

The rearrangement uses TRBV29-1 and TRBJ1-2; tentatively, D is TRBD1 (6 bases). CDR3 length equals 12 residues. CDR1 is SQVTM, CDR2 ANQGSEA, per germline. Trimming cost V 6 bases and J 6 bases, with 14 bases left between them. CDR3 bases: TGCAGCGTCCCTAGGGGGGGTGATGGCTACACCTTC. This gives the protein CSVPRGGDGYTF.

This clone has just a few counts. This specimen includes other DNA sequences encoding the same CDR3. This sequence joins TRBV7-2 and TRBJ2-7; the match to TRBD1 covers 9 bases. This CDR3 spans 13 amino acids. The V gene's germline CDR1 is SGHTA and CDR2 FQGNSA. The junction had 2 bases not matched to a gene; V was cut back by 5 bases and J by 3 bases. The CDR3 DNA follows: TGTGCCAGCAGCCAGACAGGGGGCTACGAGCAGTACTTC. Protein product: CASSQTGGYEQYF.

The J gene is TRBJ2-7, the V gene TRBV10-3; TRBD2 aligns across 7 bases. Germline trimming cut 0 bases from V and 2 bases from J; bases unmatched to any gene: 4. The germline V gene encodes CDR1 ENHRY and CDR2 SYGVKD. The CDR3 contains 15 residues. The CDR3 nucleotides read TGTGCCATCAGTGAGTCAGGGAGCGGGGCCTACGAGCAGTACTTC. Translation: CAISESGSGAYEQYF.

The genes are TRBV9 and TRBJ2-2; TRBD2 matches 11 bases. CDR3 length equals 19 residues. Trimming removed 3 bases from V and 3 bases from J; junction bases left unmatched: 13. Germline-derived CDR1 and CDR2 are SGDLS and YYNGEE. The CDR3: CASSASPLAGDPYTGELFF. For the CDR3, the DNA is TGTGCCAGCAGCGCATCCCCACTAGCGGGGGACCCCTACACCGGGGAGCTGTTTTTT.

This clone showed up just a few times. The same CDR3 is also encoded by other DNA sequences in this sample. The chain uses TRBV15 and TRBJ2-5; D is uncertain. The CDR3 sequence is 12 residues long. V dropped 0 bases and J dropped 5 bases, with 4 bases sitting between them. Germline values: CDR1 LNHNV, CDR2 YYDKDF (reference sequence). DNA of the CDR3: TGTGCCACCAGCAGAGATATTGAGACCCAGTACTTC. Amino acid sequence: CATSRDIETQYF.

This clone was observed once. The chain recombines TRBV7-8 with TRBJ1-3; D gene unclear. V lost 2 bases to trimming and J lost 0 bases, with 11 bases between them. This CDR3 has 16 amino acids. CDR1 is SGHVS and CDR2 is FQNEAQ in the germline V gene. CDR3: CASSLSLLASGNTIYF. As DNA, the CDR3 is TGTGCCAGCAGCTTAAGCTTATTAGCCTCTGGAAACACCATATATTTT.

The V call is TRBV3-1 (or the pseudogene TRBV3-2), the J call TRBJ1-2; TRBD1 might be the D (5 bases). CDR1 and CDR2 from the germline V gene are LGHDT and YNNKEL (reference sequence). The V end lost 1 base, the J end lost 4 bases, and 13 bases lay between the germline ends. The CDR3 loop spans 15 amino acids. CDR3 sequence: CASSQVYGTGYGYTF. The CDR3 nucleotides read TGTGCCAGCAGCCAAGTCTACGGGACTGGCTATGGCTACACCTTC.

The rearrangement uses TRBV5-4 and TRBJ2-5; 7 nucleotides align to TRBD1. Germline CDR1 and CDR2: SGHNT and YYREEE (reference sequence). This CDR3 comprises 15 residues. The V gene end was trimmed by 3 bases and the J gene end by 2 bases; junction bases not matched to a gene: 7. The CDR3 region is CASSSHIRGQETQYF. CDR3 bases: TGTGCCAGCAGCTCGCACATCAGGGGGCAAGAGACCCAGTACTTC.

The rearrangement links TRBV7-2 to TRBJ1-2; 9 nucleotides line up with TRBD1. Germline CDR1 SGHTA, CDR2 FQGNSA. Unmatched junction bases numbered 14, after V lost 1 base and J lost 8 bases. The CDR3 totals 17 residues. The CDR3 nucleotides read TGTGCCAGCAGCTTAGGAATTAGAGGGACAGGGATTTCGGGCTACACCTTC. This gives the protein CASSLGIRGTGISGYTF.

The rearrangement links TRBV20-1 to TRBJ2-7; 7 bases match TRBD2. Losses at the gene ends were 3 bases for V and 1 base for J; bases not matched to a gene: 6. The CDR3 is made up of 14 amino acids. The germline gives CDR1 DFQATT, CDR2 SNEGSKA (reference sequence). DNA for the CDR3: TGCAGTGCTAGTAATCAGGGACTATCCTACGAGCAGTACTTC. It codes for CSASNQGLSYEQYF.

The chain recombines TRBV6-2 or TRBV6-3 with TRBJ1-1; perhaps TRBD1 as D (6 bases). CDR3 length: 17 amino acids. V lost 6 bases and J 5 bases, leaving 25 bases between the germline ends. Germline V gene data show CDR1 as MNHEY and CDR2 as SVGEGT. The CDR3 loop reads CASSDLALRGADTEAFF. CDR3 bases: TGTGCCAGCAGCGATCTGGCTTTACGGGGGGCGGATACTGAAGCTTTCTTT.

The rearrangement links TRBV28 to TRBJ1-3; no definite D call. The CDR3 contains 17 residues. In germline, CDR1 is MDHEN, CDR2 SYDVKM. Trimming cost V 5 bases and J 4 bases, with 21 bases left between them. The DNA of the CDR3 is TGTGCCAGCAGTCCTTCCGTGACACAGCTCTTGGGAAACACCATATATTTT. Protein sequence: CASSPSVTQLLGNTIYF.

This rearrangement joins TRBV5-1 to TRBJ2-3, with TRBD2 matching 8 bases. Germline V lookup: CDR1 SGHRS, CDR2 YFSETQ. This CDR3 is 15 amino acids long. J was trimmed by 8 bases and V by 0 bases; bases with no gene match: 8. CDR3 nucleotides: TGCGCCAGCAGCTTGGAGCTAGCGGGCATATTTACGCAGTATTTT. The encoded protein is CASSLELAGIFTQYF.

This chain connects TRBV9 to TRBJ1-1; 8 bases agree with TRBD1. The CDR3 loop spans 14 amino acids. Germline assignment: CDR1 SGDLS and CDR2 YYNGEE. V lost 1 base to trimming and J lost 3 bases; unmatched junction nucleotides: 2. CDR3 residues: CASSVTGGDTEAFF. The CDR3 nucleotides are TGTGCCAGCAGCGTAACAGGGGGGGACACTGAAGCTTTCTTT.

V gene TRBV5-1 combines with J gene TRBJ1-2; 7 bases fit TRBD1. V lost 0 bases to trimming and J lost 2 bases; unmatched junction nucleotides: 1. Germline CDR1 and CDR2: SGHRS and YFSETQ. CDR3 length: 14 amino acids. The CDR3 DNA reads TGCGCCAGCAGCTTGGGACAGGGAAACTATGGCTACACCTTC. Its translation: CASSLGQGNYGYTF.

The rearrangement joins TRBV5-1 to TRBJ2-3; 11 bases agree with TRBD2. In germline, CDR1 is SGHRS, CDR2 YFSETQ. The CDR3 consists of 16 residues. V gave up 4 bases and J gave up 5 bases; unmatched junction bases: 9. CDR3 sequence: CASSPLAGGKGDTQYF. DNA of the CDR3: TGCGCCAGCAGCCCGTTAGCGGGGGGGAAGGGAGATACGCAGTATTTT.

The V call is TRBV27, the J call TRBJ2-7; possible D gene TRBD2, 5 bases. Between the trimmed V and J ends, which lost 8 bases and 3 bases, there was a span of 11 bases. This CDR3 spans 12 amino acids. Germline V CDR1 and CDR2: MNHEY, SMNVEV (reference sequence). CDR3 residues: CASSDSIYEQYF. The CDR3, as DNA: TGTGCCAGCTCGGACTCTATCTACGAGCAGTACTTC.

This chain uses TRBV6-5 with TRBJ1-4; 7 nucleotides match TRBD1. Germline V gene lookup returns CDR1 MNHEY and CDR2 SVGAGI. The CDR3 totals 15 residues. With V trimmed by 6 bases and J by 5 bases, 9 bases remained unmatched. Here the CDR3 reads CASRLTQGGNEKLFF. For the CDR3, the DNA is TGTGCCAGCAGACTTACTCAGGGGGGCAATGAAAAACTGTTTTTT.